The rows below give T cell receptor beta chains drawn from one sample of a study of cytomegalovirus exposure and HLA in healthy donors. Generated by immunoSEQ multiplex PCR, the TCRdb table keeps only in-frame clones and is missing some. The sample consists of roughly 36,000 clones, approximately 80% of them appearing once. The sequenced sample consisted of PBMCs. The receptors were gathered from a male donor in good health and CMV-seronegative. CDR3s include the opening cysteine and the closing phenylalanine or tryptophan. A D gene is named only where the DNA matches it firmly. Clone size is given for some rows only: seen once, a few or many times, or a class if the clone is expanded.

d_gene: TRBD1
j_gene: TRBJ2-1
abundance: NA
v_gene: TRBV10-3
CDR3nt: TGTGCCATCAGTGTCTCGGACAGGGCCTCCTACAATGAGCAGTTCTTC
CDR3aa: CAISVSDRASYNEQFF

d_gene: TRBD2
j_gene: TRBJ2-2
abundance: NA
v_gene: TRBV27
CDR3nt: TGTGCCAGCACCCTCTTAGATAGCGGGAGAGGGGAGCTGTTTTTT
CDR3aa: CASTLLDSGRGELFF

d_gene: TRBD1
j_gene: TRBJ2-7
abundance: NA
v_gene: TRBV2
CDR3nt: TGTGCCAGCACGGGACAGCTGGGGACCGAGCAGTACTTC
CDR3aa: CASTGQLGTEQYF

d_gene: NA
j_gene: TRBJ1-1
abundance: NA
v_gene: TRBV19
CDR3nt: TGTGCCAGTAGTATAGACGGGAACACTGAAGCTTTCTTT
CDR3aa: CASSIDGNTEAFF

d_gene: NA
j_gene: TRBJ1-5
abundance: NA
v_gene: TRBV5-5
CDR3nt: TGTGCCAGCAGCTTAGGACATCCAGAAAGCAATCAGCCCCAGCATTTT
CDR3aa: CASSLGHPESNQPQHF

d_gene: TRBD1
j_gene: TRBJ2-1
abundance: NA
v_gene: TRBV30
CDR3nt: TGTGCCTGGACCGGGACAGGGGTCTTATACAATGAGCAGTTCTTC
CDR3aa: CAWTGTGVLYNEQFF

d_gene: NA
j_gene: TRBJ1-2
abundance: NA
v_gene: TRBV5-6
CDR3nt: TGTGCCAGCAGCTACGGGACAAGCGGCTACACCTTC
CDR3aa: CASSYGTSGYTF

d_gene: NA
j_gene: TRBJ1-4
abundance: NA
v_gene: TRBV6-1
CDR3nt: TGTGCCAGCGGCGGCAGGGCGGGAGAAAAACTGTTTTTT
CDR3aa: CASGGRAGEKLFF

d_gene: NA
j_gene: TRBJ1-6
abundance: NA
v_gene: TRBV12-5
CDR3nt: TGTGCTAGTGGTTTGGTACGAGGCAGTTGGCGTTCACCCCTCCACTTT
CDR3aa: CASGLVRGSWRSPLHF

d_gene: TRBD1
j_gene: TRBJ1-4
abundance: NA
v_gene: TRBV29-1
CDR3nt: TGCAGCGTTACGGGACAGGGTAATGAAAAACTGTTTTTT
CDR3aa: CSVTGQGNEKLFF

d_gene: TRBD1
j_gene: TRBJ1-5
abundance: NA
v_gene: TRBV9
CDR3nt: TGTGCCAGCAGCGTAGCGGGACAGGACAATCAGCCCCAGCATTTT
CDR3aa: CASSVAGQDNQPQHF

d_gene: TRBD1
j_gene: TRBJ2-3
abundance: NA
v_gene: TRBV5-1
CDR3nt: TGCGCCAGCAGCTTTCAGGGGGTGATCACAGATACGCAGTATTTT
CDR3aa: CASSFQGVITDTQYF

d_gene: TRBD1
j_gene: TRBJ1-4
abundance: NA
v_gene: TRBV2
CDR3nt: TGTGCCAGCAGCTCACAGGGGGCGTATGAAAAACTGTTTTTT
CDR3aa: CASSSQGAYEKLFF

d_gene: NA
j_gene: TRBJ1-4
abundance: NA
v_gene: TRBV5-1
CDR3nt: TGCGCCAGCAGCTTGGGGGCAGGGGTTGCTGAAAAACTGTTTTTT
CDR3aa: CASSLGAGVAEKLFF

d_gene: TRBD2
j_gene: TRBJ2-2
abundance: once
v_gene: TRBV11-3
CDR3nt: TGTGCCAGCAGTGGACTAGCGGGAGCCAACGGGGAGCTGTTTTTT
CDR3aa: CASSGLAGANGELFF

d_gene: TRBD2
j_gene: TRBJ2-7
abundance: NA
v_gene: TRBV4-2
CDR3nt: TGTGCCAGCAGCCAAGTTGGTTCTAGCGGCTCCTACGAGCAGTACTTC
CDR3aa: CASSQVGSSGSYEQYF